Listed below are T cell receptor beta chains from one sample, sequenced in a study of CD8+ T cells in alopecia areata. The method was immunoSEQ multiplex PCR; TCRdb's version includes in-frame clones alone and lacks a portion of them. The sample carries about 200,000 clones, 58% recorded once. This specimen consisted of CD4+ T cells sorted from blood, obtained at week 24, from a patient treated with tofacitinib. These receptor sequences come from a human donor with alopecia areata. The CDR3 runs from the conserved cysteine through the conserved F or W. D genes are given only for firm matches. Clone size is not always given. Where it is, it says once, few, many or a class for expanded clones.

>few|TRBD1|TRBV29-1|16|TRBJ2-1
CSVALPTGGSYNEQFF
TGCAGCGTTGCCCTACCGACAGGGGGGTCCTACAATGAGCAGTTCTTC
>-|-|TRBV5-1|11|TRBJ2-3
CASSLTDTQYF
TGCGCCAGCAGCCTGACAGATACGCAGTATTTT
>-|-|TRBV6-5|13|TRBJ1-2
CASKGGQGHGYTF
TGTGCCAGCAAGGGAGGGCAGGGTCACGGCTACACCTTC
>-|-|TRBV6-5|12|TRBJ2-3
CAYSGSTDTQYF
TGTGCCTACTCCGGGAGTACCGATACGCAGTATTTT
>-|-|TRBV5-4|15|TRBJ2-5
CASSLVAGIQETQYF
TGTGCCAGCAGCTTGGTAGCCGGGATCCAAGAGACCCAGTACTTC
>-|-|TRBV9|14|TRBJ1-1
CASSPTVASTEAFF
TGTGCCAGCAGCCCCACAGTGGCGAGCACTGAAGCTTTCTTT
>-|-|TRBV7-9|13|TRBJ2-3
CASSGRFTDTQYF
TGTGCCAGCAGCGGGAGGTTCACAGATACGCAGTATTTT
>few|-|TRBV29-1|13|TRBJ2-5
CSVDTGMGETQYF
TGCAGCGTCGACACAGGGATGGGAGAGACCCAGTACTTC
>-|TRBD2|TRBV5-4|18|TRBJ2-6
CASSAAGLDSSGANVLTF
TGTGCCAGCAGCGCGGCGGGACTAGATTCCTCTGGGGCCAACGTCCTGACTTTC
>few|TRBD2|TRBV28|15|TRBJ2-7
CASTIFGGSSYEQYF
TGTGCCAGCACCATATTCGGGGGGAGCTCCTACGAGCAGTACTTC
>-|TRBD1|TRBV5-1|15|TRBJ1-1
CASSTGTGRLTEAFF
TGCGCCAGCAGCACGGGGACAGGGAGACTCACTGAAGCTTTCTTT
>-|-|TRBV7-2|15|TRBJ2-1
CASSLDPRGYNEQFF
TGTGCCAGCAGCTTGGATCCCCGAGGGTACAATGAGCAGTTCTTC
>-|TRBD1|TRBV27|14|TRBJ2-7
CASSLRQGVREQYF
TGTGCCAGCAGCCTCCGACAGGGGGTCCGCGAGCAGTACTTC
>-|-|TRBV15|17|TRBJ2-2
CATSRFPGGAGAGELFF
TGTGCCACCAGCAGATTCCCCGGGGGAGCAGGGGCCGGGGAGCTGTTTTTT
>-|-|TRBV10-3|14|TRBJ1-2
CAITSRGPNYGYTF
TGTGCCATCACGTCCCGGGGCCCTAACTATGGCTACACCTTC
>once|-|TRBV5-1|14|TRBJ1-1
CASSSFDGGSEAFF
TGCGCCAGCAGCTCTTTTGACGGGGGATCTGAAGCTTTCTTT
>few|-|TRBV29-1|13|TRBJ1-1
CSVVTGLAAEAFF
TGCAGCGTTGTAACAGGGTTGGCGGCTGAAGCTTTCTTT
>-|TRBD1|TRBV7-2|14|TRBJ2-7
CASSRTGSSYEQYF
TGTGCCAGCAGCCGGACAGGCAGCTCCTACGAGCAGTACTTC
>few|TRBD2|TRBV5-6|14|TRBJ2-3
CASGTSGGADTQYF
TGTGCCAGCGGGACTAGCGGGGGGGCAGATACGCAGTATTTT
>-|-|TRBV9|14|TRBJ1-2
CASSVDLAGYGYTF
TGTGCCAGCAGCGTAGACCTGGCGGGCTATGGCTACACCTTC
>-|-|TRBV18|12|TRBJ1-1
CASSPNRAEAFF
TGTGCCAGCTCACCAAACAGGGCTGAAGCTTTCTTT
>-|TRBD1|TRBV5-1|16|TRBJ2-3
CASSLALGQGEDTQYF
TGCGCCAGCAGCTTGGCCCTGGGACAGGGGGAAGATACGCAGTATTTT
>-|-|TRBV30|14|TRBJ1-5
CAWSYASGGEPQHF
TGTGCCTGGAGTTATGCCAGCGGGGGGGAGCCCCAGCATTTT
>-|TRBD2|TRBV5-4|17|TRBJ2-1
CASSLPSGRATYNEQFF
TGTGCCAGCAGCCTACCTAGCGGGAGGGCAACTTACAATGAGCAGTTCTTC
>-|-|TRBV9|13|TRBJ2-3
CASSVFAQDTQYF
TGTGCCAGCAGCGTATTCGCGCAAGATACGCAGTATTTT
>few|-|TRBV29-1|12|TRBJ2-7
CSATGRDYEQYF
TGCAGCGCGACAGGGAGGGACTACGAGCAGTACTTC
>once|-|TRBV27|15|TRBJ2-3
CASRTMGLVEDTQYF
TGTGCCAGCAGAACGATGGGGCTAGTAGAAGATACGCAGTATTTT
>-|TRBD2|TRBV29-1|14|TRBJ2-5
CSVMAGVRQETQYF
TGCAGCGTTATGGCGGGGGTCCGACAAGAGACCCAGTACTTC
>-|TRBD1|TRBV7-2|12|TRBJ2-5
CASSLARDSLYF
TGTGCCAGCAGCTTAGCCCGGGACAGTCTTTACTTC
>-|-|TRBV5-1|15|TRBJ1-4
CASSLVGETNEKLFF
TGCGCCAGCAGCTTGGTTGGGGAAACTAATGAAAAACTGTTTTTT
>-|-|TRBV6-5|16|TRBJ1-1
CASSYSRNVGATEAFF
TGTGCCAGCAGTTACTCGAGAAATGTAGGGGCCACTGAAGCTTTCTTT
>-|-|TRBV9|11|TRBJ2-1
CASSVGLEQFF
TGTGCCAGCAGCGTCGGTCTTGAGCAGTTCTTC
>-|TRBD1|TRBV28|14|TRBJ2-7
CASSLPGQGSEQYF
TGTGCCAGCAGTCTACCGGGACAGGGGAGCGAGCAGTACTTC
>few|-|TRBV18|15|TRBJ1-2
CASSPPPANGYGYTF
TGTGCCAGCTCACCACCCCCAGCTAACGGCTATGGCTACACCTTC
>-|-|TRBV29-1|15|TRBJ1-4
CSVEAPTGGNEKLFF
TGCAGCGTTGAAGCTCCGACAGGAGGCAATGAAAAACTGTTTTTT
>-|-|TRBV7-2|11|TRBJ2-3
CASRMADTQYF
TGTGCCAGCAGGATGGCAGATACGCAGTATTTT
>-|TRBD2|TRBV5-6|12|TRBJ2-2
CASSSPGLATFF
TGTGCCAGCAGCTCACCGGGACTAGCGACGTTTTTT
>-|-|TRBV11-2|15|TRBJ1-3
CASSLQGGTGNTIYF
TGTGCCAGCAGCCTACAGGGAGGAACTGGAAACACCATATATTTT
>-|TRBD2|TRBV28|15|TRBJ2-3
CASSSSGRSTDTQYF
TGTGCCAGCAGTTCTAGCGGGAGGAGCACAGATACGCAGTATTTT
>few|-|TRBV15|13|TRBJ2-7
CATSRSEQLEQYF
TGTGCCACCAGCAGGTCCGAGCAGCTAGAGCAGTACTTC
>few|TRBD1|TRBV29-1|16|TRBJ2-7
CSVELVADRVVREQYF
TGCAGCGTCGAGTTGGTGGCGGACAGGGTAGTTCGGGAGCAGTACTTC
>-|-|TRBV6-5|13|TRBJ1-2
CASSLAGPYGYTF
TGTGCCAGCAGTTTAGCAGGTCCCTATGGCTACACCTTC